This T cell receptor (beta chain) originates from a study of T cells in Graves' hyperthyroidism and ophthalmopathy. Ten or more counts support this clonotype. From RNA transcripts, TCR beta CDR3 regions were amplified. When the TCR CDR3 underwent first-round RT-PCR, the HTBI primer set was used. TCRdb used MiXCR to reprocess the multiplex PCR reads, holding one entry per CDR3 protein. The sample has almost 600,000 distinct CDR3 sequences; roughly 14% are singletons. This sequence originates from a woman in her twenties or thirties with Graves' hyperthyroidism that later progressed to Graves' ophthalmopathy. Sequences were obtained from blood.

The CDR3 loop reads CSVDAGGNYNEQFF. The CDR3 region has the DNA TGCAGCGTTGATGCGGGAGGTAACTACAATGAGCAGTTCTTC. The chain uses TRBV29-1 and TRBJ2-1; 8 bases map to TRBD2. Germline V gene data show CDR1 as SQVTM and CDR2 as ANQGSEA. This CDR3 is 14 amino acids long. Trimming cost V 3 bases and J 3 bases; bases outside gene matches: 4.